This TCR beta chain was documented in a study of blood T cell repertoires in COVID-19. Study information: Spain, Italy and the United States supplied samples that represented acute and convalescent COVID-19.

Germline V gene sequence: CDR1 LGHDT, CDR2 YNNKEL (reference sequence). This CDR3 region has 15 residues. V gave up 5 bases and J gave up 6 bases; unmatched junction bases: 9. Assay: immunoSEQ multiplex PCR; the TCRdb copy retains only in-frame clones and omits some. Of 95,000 to 100,000 clones in the sample, 80% to 90% were seen once. The genes are TRBV3-1 (or the pseudogene TRBV3-2) and TRBJ1-4, with TRBD1 identical over 7 bases. The TCR sequence derives from a woman in her thirties with acute or convalescent COVID-19. The sample comprised peripheral blood. CDR3 bases: TGTGCCAGCAGCGGACGGACAGGAGGTGATGAAAAACTGTTTTTT. It is translated as CASSGRTGGDEKLFF.